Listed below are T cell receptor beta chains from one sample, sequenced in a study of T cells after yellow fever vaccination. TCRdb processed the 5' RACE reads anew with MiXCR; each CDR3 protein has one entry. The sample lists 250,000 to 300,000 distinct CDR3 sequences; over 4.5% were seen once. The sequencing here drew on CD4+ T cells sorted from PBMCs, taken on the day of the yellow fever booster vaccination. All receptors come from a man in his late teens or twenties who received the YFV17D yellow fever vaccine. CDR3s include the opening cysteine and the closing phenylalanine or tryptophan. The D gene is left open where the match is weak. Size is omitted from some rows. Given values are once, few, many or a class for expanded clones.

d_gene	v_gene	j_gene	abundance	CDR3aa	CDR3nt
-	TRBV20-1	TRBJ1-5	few	CSANNVWGNQPQHF	TGCAGTGCTAATAACGTTTGGGGAAATCAGCCCCAGCATTTT
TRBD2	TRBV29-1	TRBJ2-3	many	CSVRGLAATDTQYF	TGCAGCGTAAGGGGACTAGCGGCTACAGATACGCAGTATTTT
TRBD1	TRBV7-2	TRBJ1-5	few	CASSPGTGHQPQHF	TGTGCCAGCAGCCCGGGGACAGGGCATCAGCCCCAGCATTTT
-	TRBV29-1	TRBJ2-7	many	CSVDRQGEGEQYF	TGCAGCGTTGACCGGCAGGGGGAGGGTGAGCAGTACTTC
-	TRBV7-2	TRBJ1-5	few	CASRSDNYNQPQHF	TGTGCCAGCAGATCTGACAATTACAATCAGCCCCAGCATTTT
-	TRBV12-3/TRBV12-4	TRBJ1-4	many	CASRVSTNEKLFF	TGTGCCAGCAGGGTGTCAACTAATGAAAAACTGTTTTTT
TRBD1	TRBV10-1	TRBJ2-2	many	CASRGQGNTGELFF	TGCGCCAGCCGTGGACAGGGAAACACCGGGGAGCTGTTTTTT
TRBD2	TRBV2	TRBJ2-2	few	CASSVSSGGLNTGELFF	TGTGCCAGCAGTGTTTCTAGCGGGGGCTTGAACACCGGGGAGCTGTTTTTT
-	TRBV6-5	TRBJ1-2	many	CASKQRGYGYTF	TGTGCCAGCAAGCAGAGAGGCTATGGCTACACCTTC
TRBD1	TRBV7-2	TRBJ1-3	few	CASSLRTGPGNTIYF	TGTGCCAGCAGCCTGCGGACAGGGCCTGGAAACACCATATATTTT
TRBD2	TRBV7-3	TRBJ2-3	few	CASSRASGGDTQYF	TGTGCCAGCAGCCGCGCTAGCGGGGGGGATACGCAGTATTTT
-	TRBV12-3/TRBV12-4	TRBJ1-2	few	CASSTRTGALGYGYTF	TGTGCCAGCAGTACAAGGACGGGTGCGCTGGGCTATGGCTACACCTTC
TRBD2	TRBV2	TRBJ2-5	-	CASRMSGTSGGPTSQETQYF	TGTGCCAGCAGGATGTCCGGGACTAGCGGGGGCCCAACTAGCCAAGAGACCCAGTACTTC
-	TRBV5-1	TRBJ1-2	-	CASSLLGQDGYTF	TGCGCCAGCAGCTTGTTGGGGCAGGATGGCTACACCTTC
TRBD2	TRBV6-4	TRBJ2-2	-	CASSDSKLAGHPTNTGELFF	TGTGCCAGCAGTGACTCGAAACTAGCGGGGCACCCGACGAACACCGGGGAGCTGTTTTTT
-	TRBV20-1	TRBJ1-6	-	CSARILRAAKLTLHF	TGCAGTGCTAGAATTCTCCGGGCGGCGAAGCTCACCCTCCACTTT
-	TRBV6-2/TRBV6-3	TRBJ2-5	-	CASSYYGVGETQYF	TGTGCCAGCAGTTACTACGGAGTAGGAGAGACCCAGTACTTC
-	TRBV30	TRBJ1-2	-	CAWSVGGGGGYTF	TGTGCCTGGAGTGTCGGCGGGGGAGGCGGCTACACCTTC
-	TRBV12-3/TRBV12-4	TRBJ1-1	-	CASSNFHMNTEAFF	TGTGCCAGCAGTAACTTCCACATGAACACTGAAGCTTTCTTT
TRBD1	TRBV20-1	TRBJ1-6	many	CSAQAPTGGNSPLHF	TGCAGTGCCCAAGCACCGACAGGGGGGAATTCACCCCTCCACTTT
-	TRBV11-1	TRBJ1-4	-	CASSATSTGGEKLFF	TGTGCCAGCAGTGCCACTTCGACCGGAGGGGAAAAACTGTTTTTT
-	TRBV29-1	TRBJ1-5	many	CSAGDIYQPQHF	TGCAGCGCTGGGGACATATATCAGCCCCAGCATTTT
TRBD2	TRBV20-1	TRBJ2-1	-	CSARDPQRGADEQFF	TGCAGTGCTAGAGATCCCCAGCGGGGGGCAGATGAGCAGTTCTTC
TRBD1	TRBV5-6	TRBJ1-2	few	CASSNTGGYGYTF	TGTGCCAGCAGTAATACAGGGGGCTATGGCTACACCTTC
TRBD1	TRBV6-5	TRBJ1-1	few	CASSALGRTGRNTEAFF	TGTGCCAGCAGTGCTCTCGGAAGGACAGGGAGGAACACTGAAGCTTTCTTT
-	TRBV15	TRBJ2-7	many	CATSRDLTVYEQYF	TGTGCCACCAGCAGAGATCTAACGGTCTACGAGCAGTACTTC
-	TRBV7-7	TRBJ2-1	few	CASSFQPGDEQFF	TGTGCCAGCAGCTTCCAACCTGGGGATGAGCAGTTCTTC
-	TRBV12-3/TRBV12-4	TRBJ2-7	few	CASTLGQGVFEQYF	TGTGCCAGCACCCTCGGGCAGGGAGTATTCGAGCAGTACTTC
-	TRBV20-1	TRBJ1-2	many	CSARDNVGNGYTF	TGCAGTGCTAGAGATAACGTGGGGAATGGCTACACCTTC
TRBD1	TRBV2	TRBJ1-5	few	CASRAAGTGGHQPQHF	TGTGCCAGCAGAGCGGCGGGGACAGGGGGTCATCAGCCCCAGCATTTT
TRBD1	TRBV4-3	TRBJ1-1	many	CASSRTDRAHPEAFF	TGCGCCAGCAGCCGGACTGACAGGGCCCATCCTGAAGCTTTCTTT
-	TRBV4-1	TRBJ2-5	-	CASRQEKFQETQYF	TGCGCCAGCAGACAAGAGAAGTTCCAAGAGACCCAGTACTTC
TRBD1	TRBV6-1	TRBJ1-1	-	CASSEPGQGNTEAFF	TGTGCCAGCAGTGAACCGGGACAGGGGAACACTGAAGCTTTCTTT
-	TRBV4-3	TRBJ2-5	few	CASSQTPGPAPGETQYF	TGCGCCAGCAGCCAAACTCCGGGACCAGCTCCAGGGGAGACCCAGTACTTC
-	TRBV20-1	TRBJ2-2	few	CSADSTWWGENTGELFF	TGCAGTGCAGATTCGACCTGGTGGGGGGAGAACACCGGGGAGCTGTTTTTT
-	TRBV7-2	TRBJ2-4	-	CASSAGLAKNIQYF	TGTGCCAGCAGCGCAGGTTTAGCCAAAAACATTCAGTACTTC
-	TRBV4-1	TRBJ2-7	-	CASSKLPTGGSYEQYF	TGCGCCAGCAGTAAACTCCCGACAGGCGGATCCTACGAGCAGTACTTC
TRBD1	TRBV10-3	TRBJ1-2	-	CANQGEGGGYTF	TGTGCCAACCAGGGGGAGGGCGGCGGCTACACCTTC
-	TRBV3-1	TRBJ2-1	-	CASGFVDEQFF	TGTGCCAGCGGGTTTGTGGATGAGCAGTTCTTC
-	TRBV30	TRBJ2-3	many	CAWSRGSTDTQYF	TGTGCCTGGAGCAGGGGTTCGACAGATACGCAGTATTTT
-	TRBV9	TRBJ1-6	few	CASSVFDGPRNSPLHF	TGTGCCAGCAGCGTATTTGACGGCCCCCGTAATTCACCCCTCCACTTT